Listed below are T cell receptor beta chains from one sample, sequenced in a study of blood T cell repertoires in COVID-19. Profiled with immunoSEQ multiplex PCR; TCRdb holds only in-frame clones, not every one. The table records about 140,000 clones, around four fifths of them present only once. Source material: PBMCs or T cells enriched from blood (not recorded which). The source of these receptors is a man between 70 and 80 years old who had been exposed to COVID-19. Both conserved end residues are trimmed from each CDR3. D genes are given only for firm matches. Clone size is not always given. Where it is, it says once, few, many or a class for expanded clones.

V gene: TRBV6-5; J gene: TRBJ1-2; D gene: TRBD1; clone size: -; CDR3 protein: ASRDRENYGYT
V gene: TRBV5-1; J gene: TRBJ1-2; D gene: TRBD1; clone size: once; CDR3 protein: ASSPGQNYGYT
V gene: TRBV6-2/TRBV6-3; J gene: TRBJ1-1; D gene: -; clone size: -; CDR3 protein: ASSYVMNTEAF
V gene: TRBV19; J gene: TRBJ1-2; D gene: TRBD1; clone size: few; CDR3 protein: ASSPLTGNGYT
V gene: TRBV29-1; J gene: TRBJ2-5; D gene: TRBD2; clone size: -; CDR3 protein: SAEGLAGLQETQY
V gene: TRBV19; J gene: TRBJ1-4; D gene: TRBD1; clone size: -; CDR3 protein: ASSTGTGNEKLF
V gene: TRBV24-1; J gene: TRBJ1-3; D gene: -; clone size: -; CDR3 protein: ATSDPGDSGNTIY
V gene: TRBV29-1; J gene: TRBJ2-1; D gene: TRBD1; clone size: -; CDR3 protein: SVEATGQGARNEQF
V gene: TRBV3-1/TRBV3-2; J gene: TRBJ2-5; D gene: -; clone size: once; CDR3 protein: ASSPRRLVGETQY
V gene: TRBV10-3; J gene: TRBJ2-1; D gene: -; clone size: once; CDR3 protein: AISQAFEQF
V gene: TRBV30; J gene: TRBJ1-1; D gene: -; clone size: -; CDR3 protein: AWSVGGGTEAF
V gene: TRBV15; J gene: TRBJ2-2; D gene: -; clone size: few; CDR3 protein: ATSRDWGRGNTGELF
V gene: TRBV5-1; J gene: TRBJ1-4; D gene: TRBD1; clone size: once; CDR3 protein: ASSLGQGQEKLF
V gene: TRBV28; J gene: TRBJ2-5; D gene: -; clone size: -; CDR3 protein: ASSQGQETQY
V gene: TRBV3-1/TRBV3-2; J gene: TRBJ2-7; D gene: TRBD1; clone size: -; CDR3 protein: ASSPYRGEQY
V gene: TRBV23-1; J gene: TRBJ1-4; D gene: -; clone size: -; CDR3 protein: ASSQSARGGEKLF
V gene: TRBV5-1; J gene: TRBJ1-4; D gene: -; clone size: -; CDR3 protein: ASSDTGIRGLF
V gene: TRBV4-3; J gene: TRBJ2-1; D gene: TRBD2; clone size: -; CDR3 protein: ASSQGDGLAGFTSYNEQF